The 23 T cell receptor beta chains listed next were all sequenced from one sample in a study of blood T cell repertoires in COVID-19. TCRdb's table, derived via immunoSEQ multiplex PCR, lists solely in-frame clones and lacks some. There are around 280,000 clones in the sample; around 88% occur only once, and over 6% lies in the top ten. The sequencing input was PBMCs or T cells enriched from blood (not recorded which). The receptor source for this set is a woman in her 40s who had recovered from COVID-19.

The V and J genes are TRBV6-5 and TRBJ2-2; no reliable D call. This CDR3 is built from 15 residues. V was shortened by 6 bases and J by 3 bases, with 14 bases between the two germline ends. Germline V gene data show CDR1 as MNHEY and CDR2 as SVGAGI. In nucleotides, the CDR3 is TGTGCCAGCAGAAAAACAGTTACCTACACCGGGGAGCTGTTTTTT. Protein product: CASRKTVTYTGELFF.

This chain links TRBV5-6 with TRBJ2-5; D gene unclear. Germline V gene sequence: CDR1 SGHDT, CDR2 YYEEEE. CDR3 size: 14 residues. Trimming left V 3 bases short and J 1 base short, with 10 bases between. The CDR3 DNA sequence: TGTGCCAGCAGCTCGTGGGCCCTCCAAGAGACCCAGTACTTC. This translates into CASSSWALQETQYF.

The V call is TRBV5-1, the J call TRBJ2-7, with 8 positions matching TRBD1. CDR1 is SGHRS and CDR2 is YFSETQ in the germline V gene. Trimming cost V 3 bases and J 3 bases; bases outside gene matches: 8. This CDR3 has 15 amino acids. As DNA, the CDR3 is TGCGCCAGCAGCTACGCACAGGGGGTCGTCTACGAGCAGTACTTC. Encoded protein: CASSYAQGVVYEQYF.

This clone was counted once. The chain uses TRBV27 and TRBJ2-2; TRBD2 matches at 11 bases. The CDR3 loop spans 14 amino acids. After removal of 6 bases from V and 7 bases from J, the junction contained 4 bases not matched to a gene. Looked up from germline, CDR1 is MNHEY and CDR2 is SMNVEV (reference sequence). CDR3 DNA: TGTGCCAGCAGGGGACTAGCGGATAACGGGGAGCTGTTTTTT. Amino acids: CASRGLADNGELFF.

The V call is TRBV19, the J call TRBJ1-1, with D hard to call. CDR3 length: 12 amino acids. With 6 bases removed from V and 3 bases from J, the gap between germline ends came to 8 bases. Germline V gene data show CDR1 as LNHDA and CDR2 as SQIVND (reference sequence). CDR3 nucleotides: TGTGCCAGTAGGCTCGGGGACACTGAAGCTTTCTTT. It yields the protein CASRLGDTEAFF.

The J gene is TRBJ2-1, the V gene TRBV7-2; weak D call: TRBD2 (6 bases). The CDR3 consists of 16 residues. Trimming removed 1 base at V and 4 bases at J, with 14 bases between. Germline CDR1 reads SGHTA; CDR2 reads FQGNSA. CDR3 DNA: TGTGCCAGCAGCTTAGTGGGCAGGGCGGGATACAATGAGCAGTTCTTC. Residues: CASSLVGRAGYNEQFF.

V gene TRBV2 combines with J gene TRBJ1-2, with TRBD1 identical over 7 bases. The length of the CDR3 is 14 residues. V shed 3 bases, J shed 4 bases, and the junction held 5 bases outside the gene matches. CDR1 is SNHLY, CDR2 FYNNEI, per germline. The CDR3 region is CASSDRGTFYGYTF. The CDR3 DNA reads as TGTGCCAGCAGTGACAGGGGGACGTTCTATGGCTACACCTTC.

The chain links TRBV7-9 to TRBJ2-1, with TRBD2 matching over 8 bases. V gave up 3 bases and J gave up 2 bases; unmatched junction bases: 6. Per germline, CDR1 SEHNR and CDR2 FQNEAQ (reference sequence). The CDR3 consists of 16 residues. CDR3 region: CASSFDPGGTYNEQFF. CDR3 sequence (DNA): TGTGCCAGCAGCTTCGACCCGGGAGGGACCTACAATGAGCAGTTCTTC.

The J gene is TRBJ1-1, the V gene TRBV19; tentative D call: TRBD1 (6 bases). Looked up from germline, CDR1 is LNHDA and CDR2 is SQIVND (reference sequence). V lost 5 bases to trimming and J lost 11 bases, with 18 bases between them. The CDR3 contains 13 residues. CDR3 coding DNA: TGTGCCAGTAGTCAGGAGGACAGAGTGAGGGCTTTCTTT. It is translated as CASSQEDRVRAFF.

This chain joins TRBV28 and TRBJ1-5; D is possibly TRBD1 (5 bases). The CDR3 runs 16 residues. V lost 8 bases and J 4 bases, leaving 21 bases between the germline ends. Germline loops: CDR1 MDHEN, CDR2 SYDVKM. CDR3 bases: TGTGCCAGCGCATCGGGAGGGTTTGGGGGTAATCAGCCCCAGCATTTT. Amino acid sequence: CASASGGFGGNQPQHF.

V usage is TRBV10-2 and J usage is TRBJ2-3; D perhaps matches TRBD2 (6 bases). Germline CDR1 WSHSY, CDR2 SAAADI. V was cut by 6 bases and J by 4 bases, with 14 bases left in between. The CDR3 sequence is 14 residues long. In nucleotides, the CDR3 is TGCGCCAGCAGGTTGGAGGGTTTCGCAGATACGCAGTATTTT. As protein: CASRLEGFADTQYF.

The gene calls are TRBV19 and TRBJ1-6; 7 bases match TRBD1. The V gene's germline CDR1 is LNHDA and CDR2 SQIVND (reference sequence). The J segment lost 7 bases and the V segment lost 7 bases, leaving 7 bases of the junction unmatched. The CDR3 extends over 14 amino acids. CDR3 DNA sequence: TGTGCCAGTAACCTCCGGGACAGCAATTCACCCCTCCACTTT. Translating gives CASNLRDSNSPLHF.

The CDR3 loop is CASSLGSGRINEQFF. The CDR3 coding sequence is TGTGCCAGCAGCTTAGGTAGCGGGAGGATTAATGAGCAGTTCTTC. The rearrangement uses TRBV11-2 and TRBJ2-1; 10 nucleotides line up with TRBD2. V gave up 1 base and J gave up 7 bases; unmatched junction bases: 4. CDR1 is SGHAT, CDR2 FQNNGV, per germline. This CDR3 has 15 residues.

Here the CDR3 DNA reads TGTGCCAGCGGGGGGGGTAATGAAAAACTGTTTTTT. Translating gives CASGGGNEKLFF. V and J are TRBV28 and TRBJ1-4; a possible D gene is TRBD1 (5 bases). Per germline, CDR1 MDHEN and CDR2 SYDVKM. This CDR3 region has 12 residues. The V end was cut by 8 bases, the J end by 4 bases, with 8 bases between.

The J gene is TRBJ2-5, the V gene TRBV7-3, with a possible D match to TRBD2 (6 bases). Trimming removed 5 bases from V and 4 bases from J, with 14 bases in between. The CDR3 runs to 14 residues. Germline CDR1 SGHTA, CDR2 FQGTGA. As DNA, the CDR3 is TGTGCCAGCAGCGCTGGGGGACTGGGAGAGACCCAGTACTTC. Translating it yields CASSAGGLGETQYF.

Only a few counts were recorded for this clone. The V and J genes are TRBV28 and TRBJ1-2; D gene uncertain. This CDR3 comprises 12 residues. Trimming removed 11 bases at V and 4 bases at J, with 14 bases between. Per the germline V gene, CDR1 is MDHEN and CDR2 is SYDVKM. CDR3 sequence reads: CASAGEIYGYTF. For the CDR3, the DNA is TGTGCCTCGGCCGGGGAAATCTATGGCTACACCTTC.

This sequence joins TRBV19 and TRBJ1-1; a possible D gene is TRBD1 (5 bases). Trimming removed 5 bases at V and 3 bases at J, with 13 bases between. Germline values: CDR1 LNHDA, CDR2 SQIVND (reference sequence). The CDR3 runs 14 residues. CDR3 amino acids: CASSYETAYTEAFF. CDR3 DNA: TGTGCCAGTAGTTACGAGACAGCCTACACTGAAGCTTTCTTT.

This sequence joins TRBV2 and TRBJ2-5, with no clear D. The CDR3 totals 14 residues. CDR1 and CDR2 (germline): SNHLY, FYNNEI. Trimming removed 4 bases at V and 5 bases at J, with 14 bases between. The CDR3 DNA reads TGTGCCAGCAGTGCAAAGAGTCGGTGGGAGACCCAGTACTTC. It encodes CASSAKSRWETQYF.

About this clone: This sample includes further DNA sequences coding for the same CDR3. CDR3 loop: CASSYPGSGYTF. The CDR3 nucleotides read TGTGCCAGCAGTTACCCGGGGAGTGGCTACACCTTC. The chain has TRBV6-5 and TRBJ1-2; no firm D call. The V and J ends lost 2 bases and 7 bases respectively, with 8 bases between them. The CDR3 sequence is 12 residues long. Looked up from germline, CDR1 is MNHEY and CDR2 is SVGAGI.

This chain joins TRBV19 and TRBJ1-6, with D uncertain. The CDR3 loop spans 14 amino acids. Germline V CDR1 and CDR2: LNHDA, SQIVND (reference sequence). V was shortened by 6 bases and J by 6 bases, with 12 bases between the two germline ends. The CDR3 loop reads CASSLSRSNSPLHF. DNA of the CDR3: TGTGCCAGTAGCCTCTCGCGGAGTAATTCACCCCTCCACTTT.

The chain uses TRBV27 and TRBJ2-1; D remains ambiguous. Per germline, CDR1 MNHEY and CDR2 SMNVEV (reference sequence). The CDR3 totals 14 residues. The germline V and J ends were trimmed by 2 bases and 2 bases, with 7 bases remaining between them. CDR3 protein: CASSLLDTYNEQFF. CDR3 DNA sequence: TGTGCCAGCAGTTTACTCGACACCTACAATGAGCAGTTCTTC.

This clone showed up just once. The chain uses TRBV3-1 (or the pseudogene TRBV3-2) and TRBJ2-1; 9 nucleotides agree with TRBD1. The V segment lost 4 bases and the J segment 15 bases; nucleotides outside the gene matches: 4. The CDR3 consists of 11 residues. Germline V CDR1 and CDR2: LGHDT, YNNKEL (reference sequence). The CDR3 loop reads CASSRGQGRFF. The CDR3 nucleotides read TGTGCCAGCAGCCGAGGACAGGGGAGGTTCTTC.

This clone turned up a few times. This chain joins TRBV4-3 and TRBJ1-4, with D possibly TRBD1 on 5 matching bases. The germline V gene encodes CDR1 LGHNA and CDR2 YSLEER. CDR3 length equals 16 residues. V was trimmed by 0 bases and J by 4 bases, leaving 12 bases between them. The CDR3 DNA reads TGCGCCAGCAGCCAAGAGGGGCTTCTTGGTAATGAAAAACTGTTTTTT. The encoded protein is CASSQEGLLGNEKLFF.